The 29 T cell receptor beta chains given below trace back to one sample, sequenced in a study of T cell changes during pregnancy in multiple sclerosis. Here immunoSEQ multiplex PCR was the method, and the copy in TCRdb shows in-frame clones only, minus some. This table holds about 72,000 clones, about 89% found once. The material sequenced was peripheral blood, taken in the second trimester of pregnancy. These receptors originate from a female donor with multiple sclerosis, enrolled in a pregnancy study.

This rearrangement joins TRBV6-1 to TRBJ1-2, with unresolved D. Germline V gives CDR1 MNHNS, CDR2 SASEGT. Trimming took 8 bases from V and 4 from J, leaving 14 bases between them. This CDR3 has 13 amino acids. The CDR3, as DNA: TGTGCCAGCCGGGCGGGAACCGGCTATGGCTACACCTTC. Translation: CASRAGTGYGYTF.

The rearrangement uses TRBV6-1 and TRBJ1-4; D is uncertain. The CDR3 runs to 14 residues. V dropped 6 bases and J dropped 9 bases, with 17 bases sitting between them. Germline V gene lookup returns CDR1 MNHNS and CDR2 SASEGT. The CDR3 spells CASRSGSNVKKLFF. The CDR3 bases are TGTGCCAGCAGGTCGGGATCTAATGTGAAAAAACTGTTTTTT.

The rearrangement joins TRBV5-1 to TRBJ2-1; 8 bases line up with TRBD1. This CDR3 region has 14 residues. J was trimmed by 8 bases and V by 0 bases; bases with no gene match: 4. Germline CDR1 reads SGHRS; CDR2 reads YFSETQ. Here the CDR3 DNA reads TGCGCCAGCAGCTTGGGACAGGGGAACGATGAGCAGTTCTTC. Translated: CASSLGQGNDEQFF. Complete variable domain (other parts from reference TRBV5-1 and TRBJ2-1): KAGVTQTPRYLIKTRGQQVTLSCSPISGHRSVSWYQQTPGQGLQFLFEYFSETQRNKGNFPGRFSGRQFSNSRSEMNVSTLELGDSALYLCASSLGQGNDEQFFGPGTRLTVL.

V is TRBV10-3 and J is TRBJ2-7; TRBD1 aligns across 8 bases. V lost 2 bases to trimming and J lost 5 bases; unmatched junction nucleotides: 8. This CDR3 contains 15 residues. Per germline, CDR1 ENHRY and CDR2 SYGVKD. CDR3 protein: CAISETDRVQNEQYF. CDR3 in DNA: TGTGCCATCAGTGAGACGGACAGGGTACAGAACGAGCAGTACTTC.

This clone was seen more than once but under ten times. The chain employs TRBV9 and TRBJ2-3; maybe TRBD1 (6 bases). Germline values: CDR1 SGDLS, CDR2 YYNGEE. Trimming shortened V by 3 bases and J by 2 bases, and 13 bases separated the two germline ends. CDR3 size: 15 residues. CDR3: CASSARSGATDTQYF. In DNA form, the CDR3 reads TGTGCCAGCAGCGCCCGATCAGGGGCCACAGATACGCAGTATTTT. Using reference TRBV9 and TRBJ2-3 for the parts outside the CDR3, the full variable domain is DSGVTQTPKHLITATGQRVTLRCSPRSGDLSVYWYQQSLDQGLQFLIQYYNGEERAKGNILERFSAQQFPDLHSELNLSSLELGDSALYFCASSARSGATDTQYFGPGTRLTVL.

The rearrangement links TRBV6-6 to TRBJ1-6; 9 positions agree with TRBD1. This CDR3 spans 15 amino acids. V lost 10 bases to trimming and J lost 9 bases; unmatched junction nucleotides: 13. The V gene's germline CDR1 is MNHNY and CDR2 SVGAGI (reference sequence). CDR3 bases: TGTGCCACGGGGACAGGGAGAGGGGGAGGTTCACCCCTCCACTTT. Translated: CATGTGRGGGSPLHF.

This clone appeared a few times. The CDR3 region has the DNA TGTGCCAGCAGCCAAGATGCAGGGGGCCTCGGGAAGACTGAAGCTTTCTTT. Its protein is CASSQDAGGLGKTEAFF. The V call is TRBV14, the J call TRBJ1-1, with 8 bases identical to TRBD1. CDR1 SGHDN and CDR2 FVKESK come from the germline V gene. With V trimmed by 0 bases and J by 5 bases, 11 bases remained unmatched. The CDR3 contains 17 residues.

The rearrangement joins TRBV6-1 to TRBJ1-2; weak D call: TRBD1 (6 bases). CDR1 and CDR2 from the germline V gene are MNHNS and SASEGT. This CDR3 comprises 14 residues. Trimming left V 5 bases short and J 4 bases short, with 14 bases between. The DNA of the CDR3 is TGTGCCAGCAGTTTTTCAGGGGCCGGCTATGGCTACACCTTC. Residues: CASSFSGAGYGYTF.

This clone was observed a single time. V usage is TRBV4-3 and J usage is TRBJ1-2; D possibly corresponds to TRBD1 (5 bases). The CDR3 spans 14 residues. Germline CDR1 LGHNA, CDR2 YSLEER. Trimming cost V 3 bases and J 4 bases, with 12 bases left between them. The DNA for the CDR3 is TGCGCCAGCAGCCAGGGGCGGGGGGTCTATGGCTACACCTTC. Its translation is CASSQGRGVYGYTF.

DNA for the CDR3: TGTGCCAGCAGCTCTTCCCCTAGCGGGCACACCGGGGAGCTGTTTTTT. Translating gives CASSSSPSGHTGELFF. The V and J genes are TRBV7-3 and TRBJ2-2, with 8 bases aligning to TRBD2. Looked up from germline, CDR1 is SGHTA and CDR2 is FQGTGA. This CDR3 contains 16 residues. The V and J ends lost 4 bases and 3 bases, in that order; junction bases with no gene match: 7.

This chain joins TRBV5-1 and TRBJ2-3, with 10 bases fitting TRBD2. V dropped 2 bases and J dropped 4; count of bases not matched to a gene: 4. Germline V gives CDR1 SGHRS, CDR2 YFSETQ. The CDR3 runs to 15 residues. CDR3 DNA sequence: TGCGCCAGCAGCTTCCAGCGGGGGGGTTCAGATACGCAGTATTTT. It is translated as CASSFQRGGSDTQYF.

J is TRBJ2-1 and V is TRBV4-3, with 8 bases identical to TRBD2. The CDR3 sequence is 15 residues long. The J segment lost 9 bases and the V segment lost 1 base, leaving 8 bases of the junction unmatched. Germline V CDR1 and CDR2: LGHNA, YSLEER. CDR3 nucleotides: TGCGCCAGCAGCCAAGCTCCTGCTAGCGGGCGTGAGCAGTTCTTC. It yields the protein CASSQAPASGREQFF.

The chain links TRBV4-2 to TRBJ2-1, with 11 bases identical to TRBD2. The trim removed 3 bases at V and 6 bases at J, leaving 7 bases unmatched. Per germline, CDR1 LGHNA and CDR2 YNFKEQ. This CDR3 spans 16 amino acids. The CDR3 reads CASSQDLAGGPNEQFF. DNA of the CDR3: TGTGCCAGCAGCCAGGATTTAGCGGGGGGGCCCAATGAGCAGTTCTTC.

CDR3 residues: CASSLWVGSGNTEAFF. The CDR3 bases are TGTGCCAGCAGTTTATGGGTCGGGTCTGGGAACACTGAAGCTTTCTTT. J is TRBJ1-1 and V is TRBV27; no clear D gene. This CDR3 has 16 residues. The germline CDR1 and CDR2 sequences are MNHEY and SMNVEV (reference sequence). Trimming took off 1 base at V and 1 base at J, with 13 bases between the two ends.

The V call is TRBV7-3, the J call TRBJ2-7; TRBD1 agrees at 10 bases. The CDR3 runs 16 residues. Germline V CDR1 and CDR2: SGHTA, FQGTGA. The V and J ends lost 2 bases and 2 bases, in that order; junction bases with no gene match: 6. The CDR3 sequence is CASSLRGGQGAYEQYF. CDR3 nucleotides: TGTGCCAGCAGCTTACGGGGAGGACAGGGGGCCTACGAGCAGTACTTC.

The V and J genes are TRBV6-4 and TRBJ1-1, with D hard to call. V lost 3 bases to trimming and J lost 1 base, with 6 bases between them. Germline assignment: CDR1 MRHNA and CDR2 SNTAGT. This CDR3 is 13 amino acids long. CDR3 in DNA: TGTGCCAGCAGTGAGCGCGGGAACACTGAAGCTTTCTTT. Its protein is CASSERGNTEAFF.

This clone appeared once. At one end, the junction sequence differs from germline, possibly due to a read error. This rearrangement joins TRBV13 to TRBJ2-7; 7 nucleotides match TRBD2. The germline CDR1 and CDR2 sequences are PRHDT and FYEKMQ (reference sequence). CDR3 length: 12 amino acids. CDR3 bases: TGTGCCGGCAGCGGAGGGAGGGCGGAGCAGTACTTC. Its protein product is CAGSGGRAEQYF.

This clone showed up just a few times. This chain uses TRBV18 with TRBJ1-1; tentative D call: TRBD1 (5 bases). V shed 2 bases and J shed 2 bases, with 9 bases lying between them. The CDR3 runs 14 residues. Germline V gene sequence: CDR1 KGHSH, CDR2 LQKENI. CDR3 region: CASSPRTLNTEAFF. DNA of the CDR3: TGTGCCAGCTCACCAAGGACACTTAACACTGAAGCTTTCTTT.

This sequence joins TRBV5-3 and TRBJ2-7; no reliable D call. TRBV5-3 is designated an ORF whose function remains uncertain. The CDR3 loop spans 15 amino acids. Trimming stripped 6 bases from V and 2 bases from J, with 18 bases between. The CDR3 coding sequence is TGTGCCAGAAACCCAGGCAATGCCCCGACCTACGAGCAGTACTTC. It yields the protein CARNPGNAPTYEQYF.

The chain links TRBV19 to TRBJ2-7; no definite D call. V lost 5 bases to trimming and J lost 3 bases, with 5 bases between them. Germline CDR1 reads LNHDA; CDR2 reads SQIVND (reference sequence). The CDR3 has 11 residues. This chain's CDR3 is CASSYGYEQYF. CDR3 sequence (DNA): TGTGCCAGTAGTTACGGCTACGAGCAGTACTTC.

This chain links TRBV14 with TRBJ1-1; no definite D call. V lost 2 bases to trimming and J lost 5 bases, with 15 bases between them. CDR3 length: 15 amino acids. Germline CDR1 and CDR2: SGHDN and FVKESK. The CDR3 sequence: CASSQLQATGTEAFF. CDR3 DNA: TGTGCCAGCAGCCAACTGCAGGCCACGGGGACTGAAGCTTTCTTT.

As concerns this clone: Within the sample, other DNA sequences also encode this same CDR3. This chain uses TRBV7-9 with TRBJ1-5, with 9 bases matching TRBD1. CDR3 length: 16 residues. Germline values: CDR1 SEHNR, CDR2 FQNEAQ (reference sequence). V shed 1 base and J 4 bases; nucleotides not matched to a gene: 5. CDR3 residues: CASSLGTGASNQPQHF. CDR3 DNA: TGTGCCAGCAGCTTAGGGACAGGGGCCTCTAATCAGCCCCAGCATTTT.

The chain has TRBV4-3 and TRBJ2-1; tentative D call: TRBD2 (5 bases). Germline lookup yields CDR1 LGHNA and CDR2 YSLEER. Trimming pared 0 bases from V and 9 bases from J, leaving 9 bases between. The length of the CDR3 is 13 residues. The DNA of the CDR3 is TGCGCCAGCAGCCAAGATTCCGAGGGTGAGCAGTTCTTC. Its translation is CASSQDSEGEQFF.

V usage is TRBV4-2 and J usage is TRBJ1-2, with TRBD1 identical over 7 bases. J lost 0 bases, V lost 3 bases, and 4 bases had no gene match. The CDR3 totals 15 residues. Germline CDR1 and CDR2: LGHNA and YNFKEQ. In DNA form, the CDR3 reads TGTGCCAGCAGCCAGCGTGGACAGGCTAACTATGGCTACACCTTC. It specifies CASSQRGQANYGYTF.

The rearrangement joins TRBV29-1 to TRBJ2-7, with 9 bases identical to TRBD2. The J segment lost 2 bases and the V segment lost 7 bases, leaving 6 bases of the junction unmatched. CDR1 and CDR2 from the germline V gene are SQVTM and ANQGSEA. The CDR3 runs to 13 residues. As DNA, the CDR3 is TGCAGCGCATTAGCGGGGGTGGCCTACGAGCAGTACTTC. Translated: CSALAGVAYEQYF.

CDR3: CASSLGTGLAGYETQYF. The DNA of the CDR3 is TGTGCCAGCAGCTTAGGGACCGGACTAGCGGGGTACGAGACCCAGTACTTC. The V and J genes are TRBV7-2 and TRBJ2-5; TRBD2 matches at 12 bases. The V gene's germline CDR1 is SGHTA and CDR2 FQGNSA. V shed 1 base and J 5 bases; nucleotides not matched to a gene: 8. This CDR3 is built from 17 residues.

CDR3 in DNA: TGTGCCAGCAGCCCGAGACTAGCTGGCAATGAGCAGTTCTTC. Translated, it gives CASSPRLAGNEQFF. This sequence joins TRBV7-2 and TRBJ2-1; TRBD2 aligns across 7 bases. The junction had 7 bases not matched to a gene; V was cut back by 5 bases and J by 6 bases. Per the germline V gene, CDR1 is SGHTA and CDR2 is FQGNSA. CDR3 length: 14 amino acids.

CDR3 sequence: CASSLRQGLSGYTF. The DNA for the CDR3 is TGTGCCAGCAGCTTACGACAGGGTCTTAGCGGCTACACCTTC. The chain couples TRBV7-9 to TRBJ1-2, with TRBD1 matching over 7 bases. After removal of 2 bases from V and 8 bases from J, the junction contained 8 bases not matched to a gene. Germline V gene sequence: CDR1 SEHNR, CDR2 FQNEAQ (reference sequence). CDR3 size: 14 residues.

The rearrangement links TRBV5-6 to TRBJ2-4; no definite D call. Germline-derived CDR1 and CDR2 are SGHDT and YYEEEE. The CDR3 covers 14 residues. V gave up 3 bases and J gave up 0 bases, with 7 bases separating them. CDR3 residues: CASSSQVAKNIQYF. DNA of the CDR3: TGTGCCAGCAGCTCACAAGTAGCCAAAAACATTCAGTACTTC.